This TCR beta chain was found in a study of cytomegalovirus exposure and HLA in healthy donors. From germline, CDR1 is SEHNR and CDR2 FQNEAQ (reference sequence). The CDR3 has 13 amino acids. Trimming cost V 5 bases and J 5 bases; bases outside gene matches: 5. Study results and limitations: Earlier analysis yielded a pattern in which most TCR beta V segments were productive about 90% or about 30% of the time. Per a later analysis, about 17,000 TCR beta sequences showed association with HLA alleles at 0.05 false discovery rate.

Note on this clone: Its antigen remains unidentified.

Primers: 60 Vbeta forward and 13 Jbeta reverse. Only in-frame clones appear in the TCRdb table, and some are missing; sequencing was by immunoSEQ multiplex PCR. The table lists roughly 110,000 clones, roughly three quarters of them singletons. The receptor comes from a woman aged 40 to 50 in good health and CMV-seropositive. The chain recombines TRBV7-9 with TRBJ2-5, with 7 bases identical to TRBD1. The sample consisted of PBMCs. CDR3 sequence (DNA): TGTGCCAGCAGCCAGGACAGGTGGGAGACCCAGTACTTC. Its protein product is CASSQDRWETQYF. The whole variable domain, filled in from reference TRBV7-9 and TRBJ2-5, reads DTGVSQNPRHKITKRGQNVTFRCDPISEHNRLYWYRQTLGQGPEFLTYFQNEAQLEKSRLLSDRFSAERPKGSFSTLEIQRTEQGDSAMYLCASSQDRWETQYFGPGTRLLVL.